This T cell receptor (beta chain) appears in the sequencing data of a study of regulatory T cells in long-lasting Graves disease. Study-level information: More than 5 years of antithyroid drugs with positive TSH receptor antibodies defined persistent Graves' disease. General study points: Small sample size may have lowered accuracy.

Time point in this sample: persistent/refractory GD, antithyroid drugs over 5 years with positive TRAb. After RNA was extracted from PBMCs, the TCR library was made from it. Researchers made TCR beta libraries by using iRepertoire HTBI primers and running Arm-PCR on CDR3 regions. One entry per CDR3 protein, called by TCRdb with MiXCR from the multiplex PCR reads. The sample holds 300,000 or so distinct CDR3 sequences, around 20% seen once. Of note for this clonotype: The antigen is undetermined.

From germline, CDR1 is DFQATT and CDR2 SNEGSKA (reference sequence). V was pared by 5 bases and J by 4 bases, with 12 bases between. The CDR3 sequence is 13 residues long. Sequenced material: peripheral blood mononuclear cells (PBMCs), taken when the disease was refractory, from a patient treated with antithyroid drugs. This TCR was recovered from a female donor with Graves disease. J is TRBJ1-5 and V is TRBV20-1; D possibly corresponds to TRBD1 (5 bases). Here the CDR3 reads CSARRDPNQPQHF. The CDR3 DNA follows: TGCAGTGCTCGCAGGGATCCAAATCAGCCCCAGCATTTT.